Listed below are T cell receptor beta chains from one sample, sequenced in a study of blood T cell repertoires in COVID-19. TCRdb's table, derived via immunoSEQ multiplex PCR, lists solely in-frame clones and lacks some. The table includes some 49,000 clones, roughly 79% detected once. Sample: peripheral blood. Source of these receptors: a woman at least 80 years old with COVID-19, enrolled during active disease. Each CDR3 is given with its conserved first and last residue. Fields, in order: V gene, clone size, D gene, J gene, CDR3 length, CDR3 DNA, CDR3 protein. The D gene is left open where the match is weak. Expanded clones are given a class, and other clones once, few, many or no size at all.

v_call: TRBV28; clone_size: NA; d_call: NA; j_call: TRBJ1-5; cdr3_length: 14; cdr3_nt: TGTGCCAGCAGTGATTCCAGGGTAATTGAGCCCCAGCATTTT; cdr3_aa: CASSDSRVIEPQHF
v_call: TRBV19; clone_size: NA; d_call: TRBD1; j_call: TRBJ2-4; cdr3_length: 13; cdr3_nt: TGTGCCAGTAGTGGGGGACAGGGATACATTCAGTACTTC; cdr3_aa: CASSGGQGYIQYF
v_call: TRBV7-9; clone_size: NA; d_call: TRBD1; j_call: TRBJ1-5; cdr3_length: 16; cdr3_nt: TGTGCCAGCAGCTCGGGACAGGGGGCTGCTTATCAGCCCCAGCATTTT; cdr3_aa: CASSSGQGAAYQPQHF
v_call: TRBV7-6; clone_size: NA; d_call: NA; j_call: TRBJ2-7; cdr3_length: 15; cdr3_nt: TGTGCCAGCAGCTTAGAGGCTGGCAGGCACTACGAGCAGTACTTC; cdr3_aa: CASSLEAGRHYEQYF
v_call: TRBV6-5; clone_size: NA; d_call: NA; j_call: TRBJ2-3; cdr3_length: 15; cdr3_nt: TGTGCCAGCAGGGCCCAGGGGTATACAACGGATACGCAGTATTTT; cdr3_aa: CASRAQGYTTDTQYF
v_call: TRBV10-1; clone_size: NA; d_call: TRBD2; j_call: TRBJ2-1; cdr3_length: 17; cdr3_nt: TGCGCCAGCAGTGTGACTACTTGGCGGGAGGGAAAGGGTGAGCAGTTCTTC; cdr3_aa: CASSVTTWREGKGEQFF
v_call: TRBV5-1; clone_size: NA; d_call: TRBD1; j_call: TRBJ2-7; cdr3_length: 13; cdr3_nt: TGCGCCAGCAGCACCGGGACAGGGAACGAGCAGTACTTC; cdr3_aa: CASSTGTGNEQYF
v_call: TRBV19; clone_size: NA; d_call: TRBD1; j_call: TRBJ2-7; cdr3_length: 14; cdr3_nt: TGTGCCAGTAGCCCGGGACAGGGGCCCTACGAGCAGTACTTC; cdr3_aa: CASSPGQGPYEQYF
v_call: TRBV4-1; clone_size: NA; d_call: NA; j_call: TRBJ2-7; cdr3_length: 15; cdr3_nt: TGCGCCAGCAGCTACCAACTAGCCTCCACCTACGAGCAGTACTTC; cdr3_aa: CASSYQLASTYEQYF
v_call: TRBV5-4; clone_size: once; d_call: TRBD2; j_call: TRBJ2-7; cdr3_length: 14; cdr3_nt: TGTGCCAGCAGCTTAGCGGGAGGGTCTAACGAGCAGTACTTC; cdr3_aa: CASSLAGGSNEQYF